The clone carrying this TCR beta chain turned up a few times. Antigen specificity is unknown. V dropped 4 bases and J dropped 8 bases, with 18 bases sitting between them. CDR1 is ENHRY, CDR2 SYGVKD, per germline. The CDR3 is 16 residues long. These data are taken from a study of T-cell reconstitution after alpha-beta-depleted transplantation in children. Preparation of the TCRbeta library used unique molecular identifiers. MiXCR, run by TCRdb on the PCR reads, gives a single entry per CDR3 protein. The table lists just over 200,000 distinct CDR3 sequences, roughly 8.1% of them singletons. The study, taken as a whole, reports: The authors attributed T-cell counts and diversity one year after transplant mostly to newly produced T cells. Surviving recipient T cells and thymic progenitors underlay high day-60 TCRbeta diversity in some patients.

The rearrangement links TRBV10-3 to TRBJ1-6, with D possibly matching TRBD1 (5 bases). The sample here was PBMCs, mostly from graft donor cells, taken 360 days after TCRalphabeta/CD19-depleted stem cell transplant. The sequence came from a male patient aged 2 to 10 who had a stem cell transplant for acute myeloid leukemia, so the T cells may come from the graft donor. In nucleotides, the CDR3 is TGTGCCATCAGTGCCTACCGGGACCCCTTACATTCACCCCTCCACTTT. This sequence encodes CAISAYRDPLHSPLHF.